This T cell receptor beta chain was obtained from a study of response to subunit inactivated influenza vaccine. CDR1 is MDHEN, CDR2 SYDVKM, per germline. CDR3 size: 15 residues. Trimming removed 6 bases from V and 5 bases from J, with 16 bases in between. Only a few counts were recorded for this clonotype. A single record per CDR3 protein comes from TCRdb applying MiXCR to the RT-PCR reads. Altogether roughly 500,000 distinct CDR3 sequences are present, 16% being singletons, with the ten largest covering 2.5% to 3.5%. This sample comprised CD4+ T cells sorted from PBMCs, obtained less than 30 months after vaccination. This chain connects TRBV28 to TRBJ2-2; tentative D call: TRBD1 (6 bases). The clonotype was recovered from a man aged 45-69 years who received an inactivated influenza vaccine. CDR3 sequence reads: CASSPRGHMTGELFF. As DNA, the CDR3 is TGTGCCAGCAGCCCAAGGGGACACATGACCGGGGAGCTGTTTTTT.